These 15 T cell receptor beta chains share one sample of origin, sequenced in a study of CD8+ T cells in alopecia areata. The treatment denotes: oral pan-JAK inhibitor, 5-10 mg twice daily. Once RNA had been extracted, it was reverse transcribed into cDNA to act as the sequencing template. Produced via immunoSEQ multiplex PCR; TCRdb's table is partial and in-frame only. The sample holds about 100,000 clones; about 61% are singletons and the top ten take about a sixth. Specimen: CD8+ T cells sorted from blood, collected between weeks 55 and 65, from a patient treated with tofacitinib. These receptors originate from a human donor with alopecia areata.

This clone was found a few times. The CDR3 nucleotides read TGCGCCAGCAGTAGGGCTGGGGCCAACGTCCTGACTTTC. Residues: CASSRAGANVLTF. This chain joins TRBV4-1 and TRBJ2-6; D remains unclear. This CDR3 region has 13 residues. Per the germline V gene, CDR1 is MGHRA and CDR2 is YSYEKL. Trimming shortened V by 6 bases and J by 2 bases, and 5 bases separated the two germline ends.

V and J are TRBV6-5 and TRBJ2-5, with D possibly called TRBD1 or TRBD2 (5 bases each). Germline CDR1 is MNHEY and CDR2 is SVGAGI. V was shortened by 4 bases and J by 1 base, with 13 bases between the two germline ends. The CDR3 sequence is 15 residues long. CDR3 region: CASSSPGTAQETQYF. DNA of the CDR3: TGTGCCAGCAGTTCTCCCGGGACGGCCCAAGAGACCCAGTACTTC.

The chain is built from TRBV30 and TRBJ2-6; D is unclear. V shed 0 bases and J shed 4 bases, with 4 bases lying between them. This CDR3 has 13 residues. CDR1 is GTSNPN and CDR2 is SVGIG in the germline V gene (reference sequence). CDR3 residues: CAWSVSGANVLTF. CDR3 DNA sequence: TGTGCCTGGAGTGTCTCGGGGGCCAACGTCCTGACTTTC.

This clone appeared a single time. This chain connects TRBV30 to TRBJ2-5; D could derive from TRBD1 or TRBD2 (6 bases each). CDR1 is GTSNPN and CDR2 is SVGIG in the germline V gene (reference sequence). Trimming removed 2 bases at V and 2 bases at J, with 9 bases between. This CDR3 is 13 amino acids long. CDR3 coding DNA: TGTGCCTGGAGTCTAGGGGGGCAAGAGACCCAGTACTTC. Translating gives CAWSLGGQETQYF.

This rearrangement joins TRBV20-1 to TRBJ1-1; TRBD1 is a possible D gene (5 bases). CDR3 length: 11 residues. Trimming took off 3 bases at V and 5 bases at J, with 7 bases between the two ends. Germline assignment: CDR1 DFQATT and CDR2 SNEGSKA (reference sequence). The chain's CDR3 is CSASWGTEAFF. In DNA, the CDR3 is TGCAGTGCTAGTTGGGGGACTGAAGCTTTCTTT.

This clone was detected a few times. The CDR3 here is CASSIGGFREQYF. The CDR3 DNA sequence: TGTGCCAGTAGTATTGGAGGGTTTAGGGAGCAGTACTTC. This chain links TRBV19 with TRBJ2-7; perhaps TRBD2 as D (6 bases). CDR3 size: 13 residues. Trimming took 3 bases from V and 7 from J, leaving 13 bases between them. The germline V gene has CDR1 LNHDA and CDR2 SQIVND (reference sequence).

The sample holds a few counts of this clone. The CDR3 coding sequence is TGCAGCGTTCCGGCAGGGGACTATGGCTACACCTTC. Its translation is CSVPAGDYGYTF. This sequence joins TRBV29-1 and TRBJ1-2, with D perhaps TRBD1 (6 bases). The CDR3 sequence is 12 residues long. Germline loops: CDR1 SQVTM, CDR2 ANQGSEA. Between the trimmed V and J ends, which lost 5 bases and 3 bases, there was a span of 10 bases.

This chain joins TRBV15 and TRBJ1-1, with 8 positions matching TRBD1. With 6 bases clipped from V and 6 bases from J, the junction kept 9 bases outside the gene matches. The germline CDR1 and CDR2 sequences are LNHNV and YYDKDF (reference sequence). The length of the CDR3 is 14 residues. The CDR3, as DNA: TGTGCCACCAGGGTCTATCAGGGGGCCTCTGAAGCTTTCTTT. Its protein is CATRVYQGASEAFF.

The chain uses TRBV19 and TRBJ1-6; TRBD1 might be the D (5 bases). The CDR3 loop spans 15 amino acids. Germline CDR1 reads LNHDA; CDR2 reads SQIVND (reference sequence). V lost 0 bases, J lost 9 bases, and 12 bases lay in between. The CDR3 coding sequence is TGTGCCAGTAGTATAGACGAAGGGGCGGTTTCACCCCTCCACTTT. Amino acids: CASSIDEGAVSPLHF.

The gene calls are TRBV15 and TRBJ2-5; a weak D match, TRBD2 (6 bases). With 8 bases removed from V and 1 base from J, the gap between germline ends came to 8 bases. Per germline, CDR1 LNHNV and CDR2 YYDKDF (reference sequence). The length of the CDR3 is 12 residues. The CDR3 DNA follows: TGTGCCACCCGGACTACCCAAGAGACCCAGTACTTC. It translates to CATRTTQETQYF. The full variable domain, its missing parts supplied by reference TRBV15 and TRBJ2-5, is DAMVIQNPRYQVTQFGKPVTLSCSQTLNHNVMYWYQQKSSQAPKLLFHYYDKDFNNEADTPDNFQSRRPNTSFCFLDIRSPGLGDTAMYLCATRTTQETQYFGPGTRLLVL.

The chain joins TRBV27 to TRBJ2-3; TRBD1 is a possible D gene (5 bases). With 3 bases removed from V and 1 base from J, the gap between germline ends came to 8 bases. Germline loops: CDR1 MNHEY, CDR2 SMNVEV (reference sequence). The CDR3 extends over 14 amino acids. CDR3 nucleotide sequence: TGTGCCAGCAGTTTCTGGGGCGGCACAGATACGCAGTATTTT. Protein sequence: CASSFWGGTDTQYF.

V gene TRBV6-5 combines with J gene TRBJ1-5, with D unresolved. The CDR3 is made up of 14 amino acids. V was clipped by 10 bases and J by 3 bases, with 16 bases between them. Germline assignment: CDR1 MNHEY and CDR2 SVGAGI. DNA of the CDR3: TGTGCCACCCGGTCCGCGGGTTCCAATCAGCCCCAGCATTTT. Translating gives CATRSAGSNQPQHF.

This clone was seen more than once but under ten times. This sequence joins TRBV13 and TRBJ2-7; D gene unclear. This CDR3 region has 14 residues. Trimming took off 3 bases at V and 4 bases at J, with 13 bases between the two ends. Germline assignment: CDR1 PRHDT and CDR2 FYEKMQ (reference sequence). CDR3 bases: TGTGCCAGCAGCTTTGGAGTCTGGGCTTACGAGCAGTACTTC. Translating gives CASSFGVWAYEQYF. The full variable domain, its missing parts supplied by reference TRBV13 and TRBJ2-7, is AAGVIQSPRHLIKEKRETATLKCYPIPRHDTVYWYQQGPGQDPQFLISFYEKMQSDKGSIPDRFSAQQFSDYHSELNMSSLELGDSALYFCASSFGVWAYEQYFGPGTRLTVT.

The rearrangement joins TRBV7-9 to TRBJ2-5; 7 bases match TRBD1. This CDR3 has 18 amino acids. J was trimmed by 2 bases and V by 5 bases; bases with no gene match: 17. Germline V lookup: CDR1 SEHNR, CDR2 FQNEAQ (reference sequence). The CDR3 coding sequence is TGTGCCAGCAGCCCGCGGACAGGATACACAACTACTCAAGAGACCCAGTACTTC. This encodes CASSPRTGYTTTQETQYF.

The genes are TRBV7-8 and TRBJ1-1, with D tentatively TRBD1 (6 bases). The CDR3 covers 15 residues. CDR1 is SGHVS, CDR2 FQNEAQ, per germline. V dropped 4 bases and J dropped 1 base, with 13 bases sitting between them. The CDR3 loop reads CASSSGTGWNTEAFF. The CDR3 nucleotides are TGTGCCAGCAGCTCAGGAACAGGGTGGAACACTGAAGCTTTCTTT.